These 18 T cell receptor beta chains came from one sample sequenced in a study of cytomegalovirus exposure and HLA in healthy donors. Libraries were prepared by immunoSEQ multiplex PCR; TCRdb keeps only in-frame clonotypes and omits some of them. The sample includes about 130,000 clones, about 96% seen only once; the top ten take 1.5% to 2%. Material: PBMCs. These receptors were obtained from a man aged 18 to 29 in good health and CMV-seronegative.

The chain combines TRBV30 with TRBJ2-1; 15 nucleotides match TRBD2. The V gene's germline CDR1 is GTSNPN and CDR2 SVGIG (reference sequence). With V trimmed by 1 base and J by 9 bases, 10 bases remained unmatched. This CDR3 comprises 17 residues. In DNA form, the CDR3 reads TGTGCCTGGAGTGCCCCCGGACTAGCGGGAGGGCCTGGTGAGCAGTTCTTC. The encoded protein is CAWSAPGLAGGPGEQFF.

The chain is built from TRBV11-3 and TRBJ2-7; 11 nucleotides match TRBD2. CDR3 length equals 16 residues. V was pared by 5 bases and J by 3 bases, with 9 bases of the junction left unmatched. Per germline, CDR1 SGHNT and CDR2 YENEEA. The CDR3 nucleotides read TGTGCCAGCAGCACTAGCGGGAGTTCCTATGGCTACGAGCAGTACTTC. It yields the protein CASSTSGSSYGYEQYF.

V is TRBV11-3 and J is TRBJ2-1; 10 positions match TRBD2. CDR1 and CDR2 from the germline V gene are SGHNT and YENEEA. This CDR3 region has 15 residues. With 4 bases clipped from V and 4 bases from J, the junction kept 4 bases outside the gene matches. The CDR3 DNA follows: TGTGCCAGCAGCTCGACTAGCGGGTTTTACAATGAGCAGTTCTTC. Its protein is CASSSTSGFYNEQFF.

The CDR3 DNA is TGTGCCACCAGCAGAGATCTATCCGGGGAGCTGTTTTTT. This sequence encodes CATSRDLSGELFF. V is TRBV15 and J is TRBJ2-2; D unresolved. The CDR3 loop spans 13 amino acids. V lost 0 bases and J lost 6, with 5 bases in between. The germline gives CDR1 LNHNV, CDR2 YYDKDF (reference sequence).

This sequence joins TRBV7-2 and TRBJ1-1, with a possible D match to TRBD1 (6 bases). The CDR3 loop spans 16 amino acids. Germline loops: CDR1 SGHTA, CDR2 FQGNSA. Trimming removed 5 bases at V and 1 base at J, with 17 bases between. The CDR3 sequence: CASSRISGTTNTEAFF. In DNA form, the CDR3 reads TGTGCCAGCAGCCGTATTAGCGGGACAACGAACACTGAAGCTTTCTTT.

V and J are TRBV30 and TRBJ1-2, with 7 positions matching TRBD1. The CDR3 length is 14 residues. Looked up from germline, CDR1 is GTSNPN and CDR2 is SVGIG (reference sequence). V was pared by 2 bases and J by 4 bases, with 7 bases of the junction left unmatched. This chain's CDR3 is CAWSRDRAFYGYTF. The CDR3 DNA sequence: TGTGCCTGGAGTAGAGACAGGGCTTTCTATGGCTACACCTTC.

Notes on this clone: Other nucleotide sequences in the sample specify the same CDR3. CDR3 nucleotide sequence: TGCGCCAGCAGCTTAGCGGGGGGAGAGACCCAGTACTTC. Protein product: CASSLAGGETQYF. The chain uses TRBV5-1 and TRBJ2-5; 9 positions agree with TRBD2. V trimming: 2 bases; J trimming: 4 bases; junction bases outside the gene matches: 0. Germline V gene lookup returns CDR1 SGHRS and CDR2 YFSETQ. This CDR3 contains 13 residues.

V is TRBV19 and J is TRBJ1-2; D gene unclear. Looked up from germline, CDR1 is LNHDA and CDR2 is SQIVND (reference sequence). This CDR3 has 12 amino acids. Deletions cut 5 bases from V and 7 bases from J, with 11 bases between. The CDR3 bases are TGTGCCAGTAGTCGGGGATGGGCTGGCTACACCTTC. Its translation: CASSRGWAGYTF.

The rearrangement links TRBV7-9 to TRBJ2-2; tentatively, D is TRBD1 (6 bases). The CDR3 spans 15 residues. Trimming took off 4 bases at V and 0 bases at J, with 9 bases between the two ends. The V gene's germline CDR1 is SEHNR and CDR2 FQNEAQ (reference sequence). CDR3 DNA: TGTGCCAGCAGCTACAGGGCCCCGAACACCGGGGAGCTGTTTTTT. Protein product: CASSYRAPNTGELFF.

V gene TRBV2 combines with J gene TRBJ2-1, with D tentatively TRBD1 (7 bases). The germline CDR1 and CDR2 sequences are SNHLY and FYNNEI. The CDR3 totals 14 residues. V was cut by 6 bases and J by 9 bases, with 18 bases left in between. The CDR3 loop reads CASRFGQVGGEQFF. CDR3 DNA: TGTGCCAGCAGATTCGGACAGGTGGGGGGTGAGCAGTTCTTC.

The chain has TRBV10-3 and TRBJ1-1, with 11 bases matching TRBD1. The germline V gene has CDR1 ENHRY and CDR2 SYGVKD. The CDR3 extends over 16 amino acids. V lost 9 bases, J lost 2 bases, and 11 bases stayed unmatched. CDR3 nucleotides: TGTGCCATAAGGGACTCGGACAGGGGGCCAAACACTGAAGCTTTCTTT. It yields the protein CAIRDSDRGPNTEAFF.

The chain is built from TRBV15 and TRBJ1-2; D not certain. Germline CDR1 reads LNHNV; CDR2 reads YYDKDF (reference sequence). The CDR3 is 15 residues long. V was clipped by 1 base and J by 8 bases, with 17 bases between them. CDR3 region: CATSRGARDAGGYTF. CDR3 nucleotide sequence: TGTGCCACCAGCAGAGGGGCTCGCGACGCGGGGGGCTACACCTTC.

V is TRBV7-3 and J is TRBJ2-7; 10 bases map to TRBD2. Per the germline V gene, CDR1 is SGHTA and CDR2 is FQGTGA. Unmatched junction bases numbered 5, after V lost 2 bases and J lost 4 bases. The CDR3 extends over 15 amino acids. Here the CDR3 reads CASSLGLAGEYEQYF. Written as DNA, the CDR3 is TGTGCCAGCAGCTTAGGGCTAGCGGGAGAGTACGAGCAGTACTTC.

A few counts support this clone. The gene calls are TRBV7-9 and TRBJ2-7, with TRBD1 matching 9 bases. The CDR3 extends over 15 amino acids. The ends lost 5 bases at V and 3 bases at J; junction bases unmatched: 8. Germline lookup yields CDR1 SEHNR and CDR2 FQNEAQ (reference sequence). CDR3 sequence reads: CASSPSGQGNYEQYF. CDR3 nucleotides: TGTGCCAGCAGCCCGTCGGGACAGGGAAACTACGAGCAGTACTTC.

The chain couples TRBV4-1 to TRBJ2-7; 7 bases are a match to TRBD2. Germline V CDR1 and CDR2: MGHRA, YSYEKL. The CDR3 contains 15 residues. V trimming: 1 base; J trimming: 0 bases; junction bases outside the gene matches: 3. The CDR3, as DNA: TGCGCCAGCAGCCAAGGGGGGGGGAGCTCCTACGAGCAGTACTTC. Residues: CASSQGGGSSYEQYF.

The chain is built from TRBV5-4 and TRBJ2-5, with 15 nucleotides matching TRBD2. V trimming: 1 base; J trimming: 4 bases; junction bases outside the gene matches: 8. The CDR3 is 18 residues long. Germline CDR1 is SGHNT and CDR2 is YYREEE (reference sequence). CDR3 protein: CASSLSGTSGRRGETQYF. DNA of the CDR3: TGTGCCAGCAGCTTGTCGGGGACTAGCGGGAGGAGGGGAGAGACCCAGTACTTC.

The chain couples TRBV4-2 to TRBJ1-3; perhaps TRBD1 as D (5 bases). This CDR3 is 16 amino acids long. Per germline, CDR1 LGHNA and CDR2 YNFKEQ. V gave up 4 bases and J gave up 4 bases, with 17 bases separating them. CDR3 region: CASSPLGQGAGNTIYF. The CDR3 coding sequence is TGTGCCAGCAGCCCCCTCGGGCAGGGTGCAGGAAACACCATATATTTT.

The rearrangement links TRBV30 to TRBJ2-7, with 12 bases lining up with TRBD1. The CDR3 is 13 amino acids. J lost 4 bases, V lost 5 bases, and 3 bases had no gene match. Per germline, CDR1 GTSNPN and CDR2 SVGIG (reference sequence). For the CDR3, the DNA is TGTGCCTGGGGGACAGGGGGCGCGTACGAGCAGTACTTC. Translation: CAWGTGGAYEQYF.